The 28 T cell receptor beta chains below all came from one sample that was sequenced in a study of shared clonotypes between healthy human individuals. Generated by immunoSEQ multiplex PCR, the TCRdb table keeps only in-frame clones and is missing some. The table shows a few million clones, with 85% to 95% occurring only once. Sequenced: naive CD4+ T cells from PBMCs. Stated subset: CD45RA+ positively selected. The receptors stem from a young man in good health. Some clones in this sample may be carry-over from other donors' samples.

Comment on this clone: The same CDR3 is also encoded by other DNA sequences in this sample. This rearrangement joins TRBV28 to TRBJ1-1; D is unclear. Germline V gene sequence: CDR1 MDHEN, CDR2 SYDVKM. V was shortened by 3 bases and J by 3 bases, with 5 bases between the two germline ends. There are 12 residues in the CDR3. The CDR3 sequence is CASSLPYTEAFF. In DNA form, the CDR3 reads TGTGCCAGCAGTTTGCCCTACACTGAAGCTTTCTTT.

This chain connects TRBV29-1 to TRBJ2-7, with a weak D call TRBD1 (6 bases). Per germline, CDR1 SQVTM and CDR2 ANQGSEA. V gave up 7 bases and J gave up 1 base, with 8 bases separating them. This CDR3 spans 11 amino acids. The DNA of the CDR3 is TGCAGCGCAGGGGCGTCCTACGAGCAGTACTTC. This sequence encodes CSAGASYEQYF.

The rearrangement uses TRBV5-1 and TRBJ1-3, with TRBD1 identical over 8 bases. V was pared by 2 bases and J by 4 bases, with 11 bases of the junction left unmatched. The length of the CDR3 is 17 residues. From germline, CDR1 is SGHRS and CDR2 YFSETQ. The CDR3 DNA reads as TGCGCCAGCAGCTTTGGTCCCCAGGGGGCGAGAGGAAACACCATATATTTT. Protein: CASSFGPQGARGNTIYF. Drawing the rest from reference TRBV5-1 and TRBJ1-3, the complete variable domain is KAGVTQTPRYLIKTRGQQVTLSCSPISGHRSVSWYQQTPGQGLQFLFEYFSETQRNKGNFPGRFSGRQFSNSRSEMNVSTLELGDSALYLCASSFGPQGARGNTIYFGEGSWLTVV.

This clone is a singleton in its sample. The V and J genes are TRBV5-1 and TRBJ2-7; 11 bases map to TRBD1. Germline V CDR1 and CDR2: SGHRS, YFSETQ. The J segment lost 1 base and the V segment lost 4 bases, leaving 7 bases of the junction unmatched. The CDR3 extends over 16 amino acids. The CDR3 DNA reads as TGCGCCAGCAGCCGGACAGGGGGCGCGGAATCCTACGAGCAGTACTTC. Residues: CASSRTGGAESYEQYF.

CDR3 amino acids: CASSPPTTNNEQFF. CDR3 sequence (DNA): TGTGCCAGCTCCCCGCCGACTACTAACAATGAGCAGTTCTTC. The J gene is TRBJ2-1, the V gene TRBV18, with D perhaps matching TRBD2 (5 bases). The length of the CDR3 is 14 residues. CDR1 is KGHSH and CDR2 is LQKENI in the germline V gene. The V end lost 6 bases, the J end lost 5 bases, and 14 bases lay between the germline ends.

This clone showed up just a few times. V gene TRBV6-5 combines with J gene TRBJ2-7; D gene uncertain. Germline V gene lookup returns CDR1 MNHEY and CDR2 SVGAGI. The CDR3 length is 13 residues. V was clipped by 6 bases and J by 0 bases, with 9 bases between them. The CDR3: CASRGSNSYEQYF. The CDR3 DNA follows: TGTGCCAGCAGGGGATCGAACTCCTACGAGCAGTACTTC.

This chain uses TRBV7-6 with TRBJ1-3; D is unclear. With 5 bases removed from V and 2 bases from J, the gap between germline ends came to 7 bases. Germline V gene data show CDR1 as SGHVS and CDR2 as FNYEAQ. The CDR3 totals 13 residues. The CDR3 here is CASSRLPGNTIYF. The CDR3 coding sequence is TGTGCCAGCAGCCGATTACCTGGAAACACCATATATTTT. Full variable domain (missing parts from reference TRBV7-6 and TRBJ1-3): GAGVSQSPRYKVTKRGQDVALRCDPISGHVSLYWYRQALGQGPEFLTYFNYEAQQDKSGLPNDRFSAERPEGSISTLTIQRTEQRDSAMYRCASSRLPGNTIYFGEGSWLTVV.

This clone was seen once. The CDR3 DNA follows: TGTGCCAGCACCCCGGGCCGTGAAAACTACGAGCAGTACTTC. Encoded protein: CASTPGRENYEQYF. This chain links TRBV9 with TRBJ2-7; D call uncertain. The CDR3 extends over 14 amino acids. V was shortened by 6 bases and J by 3 bases, with 16 bases between the two germline ends. Germline CDR1 and CDR2: SGDLS and YYNGEE.

This rearrangement joins TRBV25-1 to TRBJ1-6; D not resolved. CDR1 is MGHDK and CDR2 is SYGVNS in the germline V gene. Between the trimmed V and J ends, which lost 1 base and 8 bases, there was a span of 12 bases. The CDR3 totals 15 residues. CDR3: CASSEFTRKDSPLHF. CDR3 nucleotide sequence: TGTGCCAGCAGTGAATTCACCAGGAAGGATTCACCCCTCCACTTT.

Notes on this clone: Other DNA sequences in the sample encode the same CDR3. V gene TRBV7-7 combines with J gene TRBJ2-5; D remains ambiguous. CDR3 length equals 13 residues. Deletions cut 5 bases from V and 2 bases from J, with 9 bases between. Germline loops: CDR1 SSHAT, CDR2 FNYEAQ (reference sequence). CDR3 protein: CASSPLAQETQYF. DNA of the CDR3: TGTGCCAGCAGCCCCCTGGCGCAAGAGACCCAGTACTTC.

This chain uses TRBV5-1 with TRBJ2-1; 11 bases align to TRBD2. The V and J ends lost 4 bases and 6 bases, in that order; junction bases with no gene match: 15. The CDR3 is 18 residues long. Germline V gives CDR1 SGHRS, CDR2 YFSETQ. This chain's CDR3 is CASSKGEQLAGDFNEQFF. The CDR3 DNA reads TGCGCCAGCAGCAAGGGCGAACAACTAGCGGGGGACTTCAATGAGCAGTTCTTC.

This chain uses TRBV10-2 with TRBJ1-3; D gene ambiguous. The V end was cut by 7 bases, the J end by 7 bases, with 8 bases between. There are 11 residues in the CDR3. Germline CDR1 reads WSHSY; CDR2 reads SAAADI. The CDR3 DNA reads TGCGCCAGCACCCCAGGCAACACCATATATTTT. The encoded protein is CASTPGNTIYF.

This chain connects TRBV28 to TRBJ1-2, with 7 bases aligning to TRBD1. The J segment lost 4 bases and the V segment lost 5 bases, leaving 16 bases of the junction unmatched. Germline CDR1 is MDHEN and CDR2 is SYDVKM. The CDR3 has 17 residues. The CDR3 nucleotides are TGTGCCAGCAGTCCTAGGAATTACAGGGGTGACCGCTATGGCTACACCTTC. Protein: CASSPRNYRGDRYGYTF.

V usage is TRBV28 and J usage is TRBJ2-3, with TRBD2 identical over 10 bases. Trimming cost V 11 bases and J 10 bases; bases outside gene matches: 15. This CDR3 is 14 amino acids long. Germline V gene data show CDR1 as MDHEN and CDR2 as SYDVKM. The CDR3, as DNA: TGTGCCTCTAGGACTAGCGGTCACCGTGATGCGCAGTATTTT. Its translation: CASRTSGHRDAQYF.

V is TRBV15 and J is TRBJ2-7; D gene ambiguous. Germline V gene sequence: CDR1 LNHNV, CDR2 YYDKDF (reference sequence). V was clipped by 0 bases and J by 4 bases, with 13 bases between them. The CDR3 has 15 amino acids. The CDR3 is CATSRDLSETYEQYF. CDR3 in DNA: TGTGCCACCAGCAGAGATCTCAGCGAAACTTACGAGCAGTACTTC.

This chain uses TRBV27 with TRBJ2-2, with TRBD2 identical over 11 bases. The CDR3 runs 18 residues. CDR1 and CDR2 (germline): MNHEY, SMNVEV (reference sequence). The V and J ends lost 5 bases and 3 bases, in that order; junction bases with no gene match: 11. CDR3 bases: TGTGCCAGCAGTGCAGGGACTAGCGGAGAGTCGGACACCGGGGAGCTGTTTTTT. It codes for CASSAGTSGESDTGELFF.

The chain joins TRBV7-3 to TRBJ2-1; 14 nucleotides agree with TRBD2. With 4 bases clipped from V and 9 bases from J, the junction kept 14 bases outside the gene matches. Germline V gives CDR1 SGHTA, CDR2 FQGTGA. The CDR3 has 18 amino acids. The CDR3 DNA is TGTGCCAGCAGCTCGCCATCGGGACTAGCGGGAGTAACCGGTGAGCAGTTCTTC. Translation gives CASSSPSGLAGVTGEQFF.

The rearrangement uses TRBV6-5 and TRBJ2-7; D is undetermined. The CDR3 has 15 amino acids. Germline-derived CDR1 and CDR2 are MNHEY and SVGAGI. The V and J ends lost 6 bases and 2 bases respectively, with 17 bases between them. This CDR3 is CASRPGLGPTYEQYF. The CDR3 bases are TGTGCCAGCAGACCCGGGTTAGGGCCAACCTACGAGCAGTACTTC.

The chain recombines TRBV9 with TRBJ2-5, with TRBD1 identical over 7 bases. J lost 2 bases, V lost 4 bases, and 5 bases had no gene match. The germline gives CDR1 SGDLS, CDR2 YYNGEE. The CDR3 has 14 amino acids. As DNA, the CDR3 is TGTGCCAGCAGCCCCGGGACAGAGCAAGAGACCCAGTACTTC. It yields the protein CASSPGTEQETQYF. Supplemented by reference TRBV9 and TRBJ2-5, the full variable domain reads DSGVTQTPKHLITATGQRVTLRCSPRSGDLSVYWYQQSLDQGLQFLIQYYNGEERAKGNILERFSAQQFPDLHSELNLSSLELGDSALYFCASSPGTEQETQYFGPGTRLLVL.

This rearrangement joins TRBV7-2 to TRBJ2-1; D call uncertain. This CDR3 spans 13 amino acids. V lost 4 bases to trimming and J lost 4 bases, with 8 bases between them. CDR1 is SGHTA, CDR2 FQGNSA, per germline. CDR3 amino acids: CASSSQEYNEQFF. DNA for the CDR3: TGTGCCAGCAGCTCCCAGGAGTACAATGAGCAGTTCTTC.

The chain is built from TRBV4-3 and TRBJ2-3; 9 bases agree with TRBD2. The junction had 9 bases not matched to a gene; V was cut back by 6 bases and J by 2 bases. The germline V gene has CDR1 LGHNA and CDR2 YSLEER. CDR3 length: 16 residues. CDR3 DNA sequence: TGCGCCAGCAGTATCTTCGCTAGCGGGAACACAGATACGCAGTATTTT. It specifies CASSIFASGNTDTQYF.

The chain recombines TRBV6-1 with TRBJ2-1; 10 bases align to TRBD2. The germline gives CDR1 MNHNS, CDR2 SASEGT. The CDR3 has 15 residues. V shed 8 bases, J shed 4 bases, and the junction held 8 bases outside the gene matches. This CDR3 is CASASGRLDYNEQFF. The DNA for the CDR3 is TGTGCCAGCGCTAGCGGGAGATTGGATTACAATGAGCAGTTCTTC.

The V and J genes are TRBV7-2 and TRBJ2-1; TRBD2 agrees at 12 bases. Germline CDR1 is SGHTA and CDR2 is FQGNSA. This CDR3 has 17 amino acids. J lost 0 bases, V lost 6 bases, and 6 bases had no gene match. DNA for the CDR3: TGTGCCAGCAGGAGGACTAGCGGGACAAGCTCCTACAATGAGCAGTTCTTC. Translation: CASRRTSGTSSYNEQFF.

V usage is TRBV2 and J usage is TRBJ2-2; D is undetermined. Germline lookup yields CDR1 SNHLY and CDR2 FYNNEI. V lost 4 bases, J lost 5 bases, and 5 bases lay in between. This CDR3 contains 12 residues. This CDR3 reads CASSAPTGELFF. The CDR3, as DNA: TGTGCCAGCAGTGCACCTACCGGGGAGCTGTTTTTT. The entire variable domain, with the rest obtained from reference TRBV2 and TRBJ2-2, is as follows: EPEVTQTPSHQVTQMGQEVILRCVPISNHLYFYWYRQILGQKVEFLVSFYNNEISEKSEIFDDQFSVERPDGSNFTLKIRSTKLEDSAMYFCASSAPTGELFFGEGSRLTVL.

The chain combines TRBV5-1 with TRBJ2-2, with D hard to call. Germline assignment: CDR1 SGHRS and CDR2 YFSETQ. V was cut by 2 bases and J by 6 bases, with 11 bases left in between. The CDR3 loop spans 14 amino acids. CDR3 in amino acids: CASSFRAEAGELFF. In DNA, the CDR3 is TGCGCCAGCAGCTTCAGAGCCGAGGCCGGGGAGCTGTTTTTT.

The V and J genes are TRBV7-2 and TRBJ2-3; no definite D call. In germline, CDR1 is SGHTA, CDR2 FQGNSA. The ends were cut back, 0 bases at V and 1 base at J, with 8 bases in the middle. This CDR3 contains 15 residues. The CDR3 spells CASSLAPVGTDTQYF. The CDR3 DNA is TGTGCCAGCAGCTTAGCCCCAGTGGGCACAGATACGCAGTATTTT. Based on the CDR3 plus reference TRBV7-2 and TRBJ2-3, the full variable domain is GAGVSQSPSNKVTEKGKDVELRCDPISGHTALYWYRQSLGQGLEFLIYFQGNSAPDKSGLPSDRFSAERTGGSVSTLTIQRTQQEDSAVYLCASSLAPVGTDTQYFGPGTRLTVL.

The chain employs TRBV28 and TRBJ1-1, with D possibly being TRBD1 (6 bases). Germline CDR1 and CDR2: MDHEN and SYDVKM. The CDR3 is 15 amino acids. Trimming removed 6 bases at V and 4 bases at J, with 18 bases between. The chain's CDR3 is CASRTPGAGITEAFF. CDR3 coding DNA: TGTGCCAGCAGGACGCCAGGGGCTGGAATCACTGAAGCTTTCTTT. Drawing the rest from reference TRBV28 and TRBJ1-1, the complete variable domain is DVKVTQSSRYLVKRTGEKVFLECVQDMDHENMFWYRQDPGLGLRLIYFSYDVKMKEKGDIPEGYSVSREKKERFSLILESASTNQTSMYLCASRTPGAGITEAFFGQGTRLTVV.

V is TRBV30 and J is TRBJ1-1, with 7 bases aligning to TRBD1. This CDR3 comprises 13 residues. J lost 3 bases, V lost 5 bases, and 6 bases had no gene match. Germline V gene sequence: CDR1 GTSNPN, CDR2 SVGIG (reference sequence). The CDR3 spells CAWLQGKYTEAFF. The CDR3 coding sequence is TGTGCCTGGTTACAGGGGAAGTACACTGAAGCTTTCTTT.